Here is one T cell receptor beta chain with its context. In this sample, this clonotype turned up once. The clone's antigen remains unknown. No much larger clone exists at a distance of one base, and base qualities are not known. Evidence from one read is weak. Libraries were constructed by RT-PCR. The instrument given in TCRdb is NextSeq 550. TCRdb passed the public sequencing reads through fastp at Q25 and MiXCR, retaining productive beta sequences. All rows with the same CDR3 protein become a single entry with the most common DNA and genes. The sample table lists about a million distinct CDR3 sequences, more than 15% of them with a count of one. The top ten hold around 6% of the sample. The CDR3 goes from the cysteine to the phenylalanine over 18 residues. The only DNA kept is the CDR3, 54 bases in frame from the first base. Unmatched junction bases come to 14, with V trimmed by 3 bases and J by 6 bases. From a lookup of the germline V gene, CDR1 and CDR2 are SGHAT and FQNNGV.

The sample belongs to a study of patients and donors after allogeneic stem cell transplantation (dated by TCRdb to the early 2020s). The V and J segments used are TRBV11-2 and TRBJ2-1; 10 bases in the middle match TRBD2. Material: blood, either unsorted or a sorted T cell fraction (not recorded which). The receptor's source is a human donor who was either an allogeneic HSCT recipient or a stem cell or donor lymphocyte infusion donor (not recorded which). It is not recorded whose cells these are; they may come from a transplant donor. The CDR3 amino acid sequence is: CASSLGAGGINPSNEQFF. DNA sequence: TGTGCCAGCAGCTTGGGAGCGGGGGGGATAAACCCCTCCAATGAGCAGTTCTTC.